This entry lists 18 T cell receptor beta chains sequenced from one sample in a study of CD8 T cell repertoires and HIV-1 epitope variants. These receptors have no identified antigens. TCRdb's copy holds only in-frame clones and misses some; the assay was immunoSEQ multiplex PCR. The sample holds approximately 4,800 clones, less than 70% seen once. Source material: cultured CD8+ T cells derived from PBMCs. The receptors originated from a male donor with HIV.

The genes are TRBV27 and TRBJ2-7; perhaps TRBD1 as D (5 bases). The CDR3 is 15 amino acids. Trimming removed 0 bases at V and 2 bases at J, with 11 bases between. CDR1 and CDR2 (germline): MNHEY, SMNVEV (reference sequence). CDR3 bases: TGTGCCAGCAGTTTATCGAGTGCAGGGACCTACGAGCAGTACTTC. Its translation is CASSLSSAGTYEQYF.

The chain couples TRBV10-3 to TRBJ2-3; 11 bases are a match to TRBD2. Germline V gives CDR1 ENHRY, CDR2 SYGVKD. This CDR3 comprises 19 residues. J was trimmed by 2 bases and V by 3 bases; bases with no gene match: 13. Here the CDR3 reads CAISDLFSGREESTDTQYF. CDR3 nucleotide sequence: TGTGCCATCAGTGATCTCTTTAGCGGGAGGGAAGAATCCACAGATACGCAGTATTTT.

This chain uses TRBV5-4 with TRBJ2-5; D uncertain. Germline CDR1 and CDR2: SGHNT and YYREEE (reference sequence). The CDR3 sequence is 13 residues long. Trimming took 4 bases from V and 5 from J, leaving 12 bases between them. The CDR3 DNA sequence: TGTGCCAGCAGCCTGACCTCCGGGGAGACCCAGTACTTC. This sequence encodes CASSLTSGETQYF.

The CDR3, as DNA: TGCGCCAGCAGCTTTTCAGGGGGCACCGGGGAGCTGTTTTTT. This gives the protein CASSFSGGTGELFF. This chain links TRBV5-1 with TRBJ2-2; TRBD1 matches at 7 bases. V shed 2 bases and J 4 bases; nucleotides not matched to a gene: 2. This CDR3 is 14 amino acids long. In germline, CDR1 is SGHRS, CDR2 YFSETQ.

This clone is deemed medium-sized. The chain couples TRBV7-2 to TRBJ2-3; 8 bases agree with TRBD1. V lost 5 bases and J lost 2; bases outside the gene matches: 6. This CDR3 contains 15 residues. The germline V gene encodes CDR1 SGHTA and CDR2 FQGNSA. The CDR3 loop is CASSPGQGNTDTQYF. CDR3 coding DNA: TGTGCCAGCAGCCCAGGACAGGGCAACACAGATACGCAGTATTTT.

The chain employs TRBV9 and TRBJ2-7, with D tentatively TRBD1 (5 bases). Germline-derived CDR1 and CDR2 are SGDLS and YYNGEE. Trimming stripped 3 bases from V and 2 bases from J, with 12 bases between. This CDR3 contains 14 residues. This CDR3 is CASSATTDTYEQYF. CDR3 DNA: TGTGCCAGCAGCGCGACGACAGACACCTACGAGCAGTACTTC.

CDR3 DNA sequence: TGTGCCATCAGTGAAGGCAGGCGAGAGACCCAGTACTTC. It translates to CAISEGRRETQYF. This chain joins TRBV10-3 and TRBJ2-5; D is ambiguous. Trimming took off 3 bases at V and 4 bases at J, with 9 bases between the two ends. Germline lookup yields CDR1 ENHRY and CDR2 SYGVKD. CDR3 length: 13 amino acids.

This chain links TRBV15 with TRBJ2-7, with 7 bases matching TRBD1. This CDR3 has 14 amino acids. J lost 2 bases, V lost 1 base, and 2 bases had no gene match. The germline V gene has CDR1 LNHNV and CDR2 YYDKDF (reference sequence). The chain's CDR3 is CATSRVRGPYEQYF. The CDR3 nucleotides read TGTGCCACCAGCAGAGTTAGGGGGCCCTACGAGCAGTACTTC.

CDR3 loop: CASRGDRGWWEQYF. The DNA of the CDR3 is TGTGCCAGCAGAGGGGACAGGGGGTGGTGGGAGCAGTACTTC. V usage is TRBV28 and J usage is TRBJ2-7; 11 bases are a match to TRBD1. J gave up 7 bases and V 6 bases, and 8 bases lay outside the gene matches. The CDR3 consists of 14 residues. Germline values: CDR1 MDHEN, CDR2 SYDVKM.

The CDR3 DNA reads TGTGCCAGCAGTGAAACTAGCGGGGACCAGGATGAGCAGTTCTTC. This translates into CASSETSGDQDEQFF. The chain is built from TRBV6-4 and TRBJ2-1; TRBD2 agrees at 10 bases. J lost 8 bases, V lost 3 bases, and 7 bases had no gene match. Germline CDR1 is MRHNA and CDR2 is SNTAGT. This CDR3 comprises 15 residues.

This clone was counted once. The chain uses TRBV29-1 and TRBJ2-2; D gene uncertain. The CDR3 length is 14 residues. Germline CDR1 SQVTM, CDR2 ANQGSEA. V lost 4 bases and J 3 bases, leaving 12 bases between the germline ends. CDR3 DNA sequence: TGCAGCGTTGGGCCAGGAATCGACACCGGGGAGCTGTTTTTT. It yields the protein CSVGPGIDTGELFF.

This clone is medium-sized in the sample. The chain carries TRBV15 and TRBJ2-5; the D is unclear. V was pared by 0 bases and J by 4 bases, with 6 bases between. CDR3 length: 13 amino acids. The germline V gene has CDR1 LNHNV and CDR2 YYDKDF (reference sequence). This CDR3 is CATSRDRRETQYF. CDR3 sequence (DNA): TGTGCCACCAGCAGAGATCGGAGAGAGACCCAGTACTTC.

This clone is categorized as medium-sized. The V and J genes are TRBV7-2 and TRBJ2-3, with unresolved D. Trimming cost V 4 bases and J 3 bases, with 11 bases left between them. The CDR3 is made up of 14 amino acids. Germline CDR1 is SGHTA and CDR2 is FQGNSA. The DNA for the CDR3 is TGTGCCAGCAGCTCCGTACTGGCGACAGATACGCAGTATTTT. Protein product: CASSSVLATDTQYF.

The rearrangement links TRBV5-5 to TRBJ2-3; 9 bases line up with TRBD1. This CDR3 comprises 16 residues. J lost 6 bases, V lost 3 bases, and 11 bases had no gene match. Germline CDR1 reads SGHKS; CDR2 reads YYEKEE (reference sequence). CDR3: CASSSGTGGARDTQYF. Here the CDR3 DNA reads TGTGCCAGCAGCTCGGGAACAGGGGGCGCGAGGGATACGCAGTATTTT.

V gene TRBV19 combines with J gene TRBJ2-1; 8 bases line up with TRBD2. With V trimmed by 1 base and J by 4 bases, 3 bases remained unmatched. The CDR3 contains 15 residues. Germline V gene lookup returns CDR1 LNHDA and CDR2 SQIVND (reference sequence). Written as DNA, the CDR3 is TGTGCCAGTAGTATAGGGACTAGCAGTTACAATGAGCAGTTCTTC. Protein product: CASSIGTSSYNEQFF.

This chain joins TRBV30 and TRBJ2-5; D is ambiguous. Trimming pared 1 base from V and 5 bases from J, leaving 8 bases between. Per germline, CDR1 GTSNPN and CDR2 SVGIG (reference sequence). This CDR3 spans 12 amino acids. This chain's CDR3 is CAWSAVRETQYF. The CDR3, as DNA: TGTGCCTGGAGTGCGGTCCGGGAGACCCAGTACTTC. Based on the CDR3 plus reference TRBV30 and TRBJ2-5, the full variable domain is SQTIHQWPATLVQPVGSPLSLECTVEGTSNPNLYWYRQAAGRGLQLLFYSVGIGQISSEVPQNLSASRPQDRQFILSSKKLLLSDSGFYLCAWSAVRETQYFGPGTRLLVL.

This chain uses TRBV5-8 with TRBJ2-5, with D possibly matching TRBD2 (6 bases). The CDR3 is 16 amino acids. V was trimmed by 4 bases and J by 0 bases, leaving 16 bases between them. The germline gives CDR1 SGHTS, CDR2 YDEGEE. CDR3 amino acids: CASSPGVRSYQETQYF. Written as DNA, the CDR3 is TGTGCCAGCAGCCCGGGGGTCAGGTCGTACCAAGAGACCCAGTACTTC.

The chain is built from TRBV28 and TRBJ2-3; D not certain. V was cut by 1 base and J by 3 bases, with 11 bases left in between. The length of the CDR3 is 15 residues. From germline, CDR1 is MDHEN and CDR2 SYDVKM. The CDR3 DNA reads TGTGCCAGCAGTTTATCGGATAGCTTGACAGATACGCAGTATTTT. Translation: CASSLSDSLTDTQYF.